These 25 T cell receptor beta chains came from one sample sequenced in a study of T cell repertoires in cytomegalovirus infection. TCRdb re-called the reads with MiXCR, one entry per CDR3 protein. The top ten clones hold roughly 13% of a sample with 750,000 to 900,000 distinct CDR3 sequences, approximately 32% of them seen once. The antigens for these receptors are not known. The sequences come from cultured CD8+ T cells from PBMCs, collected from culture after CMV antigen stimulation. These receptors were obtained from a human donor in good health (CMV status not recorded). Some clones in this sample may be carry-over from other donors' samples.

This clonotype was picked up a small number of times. The CDR3 reads CASRLRIAGPEVAQYF. CDR3 DNA sequence: TGCGCCAGCCGACTTAGAATAGCGGGGCCGGAGGTGGCGCAGTATTTT. V gene TRBV5-1 combines with J gene TRBJ2-3; 8 positions match TRBD2. This CDR3 spans 16 amino acids. The germline CDR1 and CDR2 sequences are SGHRS and YFSETQ. Trimming at V came to 7 bases and at J to 10 bases, leaving 20 bases not matched to a gene.

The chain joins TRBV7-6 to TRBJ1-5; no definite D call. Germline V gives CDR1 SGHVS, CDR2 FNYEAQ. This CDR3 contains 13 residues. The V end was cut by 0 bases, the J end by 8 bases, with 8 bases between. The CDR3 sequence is CASSLARKEPQHF. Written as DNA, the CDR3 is TGTGCCAGCAGCTTAGCGAGGAAGGAGCCCCAGCATTTT.

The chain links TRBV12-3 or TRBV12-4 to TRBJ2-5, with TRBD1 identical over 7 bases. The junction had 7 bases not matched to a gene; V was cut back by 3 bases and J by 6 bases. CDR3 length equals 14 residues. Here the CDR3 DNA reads TGTGCCAGCAGTTTCGGGCAGGGGGTACAGACCCAGTACTTC. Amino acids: CASSFGQGVQTQYF.

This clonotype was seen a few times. The CDR3, as DNA: TGCAGCGTAAAGGCCAGGGGCGACTACAATGAGCAGTTCTTC. It codes for CSVKARGDYNEQFF. The chain uses TRBV29-1 and TRBJ2-1; tentative D call: TRBD1 (6 bases). Germline values: CDR1 SQVTM, CDR2 ANQGSEA. V lost 6 bases and J 3 bases, leaving 15 bases between the germline ends. The CDR3 runs 14 residues.

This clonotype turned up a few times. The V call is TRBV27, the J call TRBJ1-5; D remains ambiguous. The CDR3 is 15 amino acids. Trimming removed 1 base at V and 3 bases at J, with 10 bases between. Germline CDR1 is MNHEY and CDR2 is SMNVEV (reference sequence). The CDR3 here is CASSLFGPPNQPQHF. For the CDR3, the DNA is TGTGCCAGCAGTTTATTTGGCCCGCCCAATCAGCCCCAGCATTTT.

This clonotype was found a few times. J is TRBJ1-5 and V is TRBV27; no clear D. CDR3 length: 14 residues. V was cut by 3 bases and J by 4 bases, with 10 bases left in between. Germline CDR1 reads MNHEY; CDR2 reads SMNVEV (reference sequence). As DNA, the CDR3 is TGTGCCAGCAGTTTGACCCGTTATAATCAGCCCCAGCATTTT. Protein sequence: CASSLTRYNQPQHF.

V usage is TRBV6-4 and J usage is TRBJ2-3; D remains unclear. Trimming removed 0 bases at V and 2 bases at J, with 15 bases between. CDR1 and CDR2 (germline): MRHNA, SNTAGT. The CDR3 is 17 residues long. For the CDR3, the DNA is TGTGCCAGCAGTGACTCCGATTATGGCCCCAACACAGATACGCAGTATTTT. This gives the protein CASSDSDYGPNTDTQYF.

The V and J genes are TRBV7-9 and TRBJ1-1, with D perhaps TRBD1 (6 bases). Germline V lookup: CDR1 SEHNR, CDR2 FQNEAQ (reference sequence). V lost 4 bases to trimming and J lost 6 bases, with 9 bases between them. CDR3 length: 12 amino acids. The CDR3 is CASSSGASEAFF. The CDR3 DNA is TGTGCCAGCAGCTCAGGGGCCTCTGAAGCTTTCTTT.

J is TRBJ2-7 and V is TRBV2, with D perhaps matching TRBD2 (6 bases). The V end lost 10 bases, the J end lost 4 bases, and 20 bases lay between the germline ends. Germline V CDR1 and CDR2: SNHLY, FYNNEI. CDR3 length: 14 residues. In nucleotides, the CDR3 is TGTGCCACCATACTAGCAGGTCTACCTTACGAGCAGTACTTC. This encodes CATILAGLPYEQYF.

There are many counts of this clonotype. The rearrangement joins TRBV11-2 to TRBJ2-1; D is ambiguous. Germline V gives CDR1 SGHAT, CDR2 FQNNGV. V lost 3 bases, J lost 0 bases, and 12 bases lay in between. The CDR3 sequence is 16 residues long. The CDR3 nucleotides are TGTGCCAGCAGCTTTTCTCCGGGCCGCTCCTACAATGAGCAGTTCTTC. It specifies CASSFSPGRSYNEQFF.

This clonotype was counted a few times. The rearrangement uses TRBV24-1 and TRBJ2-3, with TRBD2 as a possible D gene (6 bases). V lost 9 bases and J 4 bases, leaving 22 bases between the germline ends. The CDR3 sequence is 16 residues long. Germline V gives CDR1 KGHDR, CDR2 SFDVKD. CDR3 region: CATRRGDSQLPDTQYF. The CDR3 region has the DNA TGTGCCACCCGACGAGGGGACTCCCAATTACCAGATACGCAGTATTTT.

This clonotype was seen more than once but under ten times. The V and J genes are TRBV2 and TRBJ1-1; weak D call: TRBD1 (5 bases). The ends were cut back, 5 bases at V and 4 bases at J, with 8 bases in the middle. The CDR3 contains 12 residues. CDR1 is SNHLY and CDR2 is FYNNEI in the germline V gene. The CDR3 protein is CASSQDTTEAFF. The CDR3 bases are TGTGCCAGCAGTCAGGACACCACTGAAGCTTTCTTT.

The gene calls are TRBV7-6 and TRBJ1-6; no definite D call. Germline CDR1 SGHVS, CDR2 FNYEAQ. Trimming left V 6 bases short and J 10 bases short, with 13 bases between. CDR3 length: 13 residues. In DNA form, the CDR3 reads TGTGCCAGCAGATTACCGAGATCCTCACCCCTCCACTTT. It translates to CASRLPRSSPLHF.

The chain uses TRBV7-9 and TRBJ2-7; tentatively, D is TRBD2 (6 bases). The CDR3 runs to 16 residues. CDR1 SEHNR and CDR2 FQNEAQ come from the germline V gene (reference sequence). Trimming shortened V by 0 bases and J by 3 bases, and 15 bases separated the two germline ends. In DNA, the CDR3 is TGTGCCAGCAGCTTAGCGCCCGGGACTCCAGACTACGAGCAGTACTTC. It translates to CASSLAPGTPDYEQYF.

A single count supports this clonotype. Here the CDR3 DNA reads TGTGCCAGCAGGCCAGAAGGGCCAGCAAGCAATCAGCCCCAGCATTTT. Amino acid sequence: CASRPEGPASNQPQHF. The chain carries TRBV7-9 and TRBJ1-5, with D unresolved. Germline V gene data show CDR1 as SEHNR and CDR2 as FQNEAQ (reference sequence). CDR3 length: 16 residues. V dropped 6 bases and J dropped 1 base, with 16 bases sitting between them.

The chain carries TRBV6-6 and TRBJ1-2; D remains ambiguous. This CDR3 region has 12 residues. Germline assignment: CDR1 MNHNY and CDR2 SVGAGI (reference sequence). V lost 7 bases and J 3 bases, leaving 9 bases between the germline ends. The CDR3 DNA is TGTGCCAGCACTCCAGATTACTATGGCTACACCTTC. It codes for CASTPDYYGYTF.

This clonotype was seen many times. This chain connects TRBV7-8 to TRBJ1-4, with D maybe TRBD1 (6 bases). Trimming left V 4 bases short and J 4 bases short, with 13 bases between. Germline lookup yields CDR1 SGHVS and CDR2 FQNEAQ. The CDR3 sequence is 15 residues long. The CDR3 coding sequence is TGTGCCAGCAGCTCCCGCGGACAGTTTAATGAAAAACTGTTTTTT. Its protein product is CASSSRGQFNEKLFF.

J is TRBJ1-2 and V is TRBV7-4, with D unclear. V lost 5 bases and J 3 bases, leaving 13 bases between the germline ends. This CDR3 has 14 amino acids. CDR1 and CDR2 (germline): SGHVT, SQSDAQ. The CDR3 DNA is TGTGCCAGCAGCAGACGGACGGGATACTATGGCTACACCTTC. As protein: CASSRRTGYYGYTF.

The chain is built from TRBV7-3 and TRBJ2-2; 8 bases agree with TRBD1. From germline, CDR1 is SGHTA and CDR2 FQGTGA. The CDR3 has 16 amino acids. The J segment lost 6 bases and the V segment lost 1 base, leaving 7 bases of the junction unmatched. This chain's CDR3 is CASSLMPGGAPGELFF. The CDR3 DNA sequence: TGTGCCAGCAGCTTAATGCCAGGGGGCGCCCCCGGGGAGCTGTTTTTT.

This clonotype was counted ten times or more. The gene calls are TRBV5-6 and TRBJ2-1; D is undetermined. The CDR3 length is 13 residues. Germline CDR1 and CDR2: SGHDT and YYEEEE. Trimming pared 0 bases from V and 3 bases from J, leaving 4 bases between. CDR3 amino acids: CASSLDVYNEQFF. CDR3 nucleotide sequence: TGTGCCAGCAGCTTGGATGTCTACAATGAGCAGTTCTTC. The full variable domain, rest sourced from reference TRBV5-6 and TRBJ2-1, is DAGVTQSPTHLIKTRGQQVTLRCSPKSGHDTVSWYQQALGQGPQFIFQYYEEEERQRGNFPDRFSGHQFPNYSSELNVNALLLGDSALYLCASSLDVYNEQFFGPGTRLTVL.

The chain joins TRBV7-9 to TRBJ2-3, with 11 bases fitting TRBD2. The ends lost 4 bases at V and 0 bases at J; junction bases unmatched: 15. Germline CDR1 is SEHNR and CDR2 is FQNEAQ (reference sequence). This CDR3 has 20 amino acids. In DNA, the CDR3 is TGTGCCAGCAGCTCCACAAACTTAGCGGGGGGGCCTTCTAGCACAGATACGCAGTATTTT. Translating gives CASSSTNLAGGPSSTDTQYF.

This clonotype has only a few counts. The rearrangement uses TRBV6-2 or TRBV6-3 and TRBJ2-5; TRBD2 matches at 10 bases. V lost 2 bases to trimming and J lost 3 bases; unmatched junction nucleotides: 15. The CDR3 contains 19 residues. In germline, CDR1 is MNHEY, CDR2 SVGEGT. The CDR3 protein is CASSYQGTGEGLAEETQYF. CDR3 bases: TGTGCCAGCAGTTACCAAGGAACAGGGGAAGGACTAGCGGAAGAGACCCAGTACTTC.

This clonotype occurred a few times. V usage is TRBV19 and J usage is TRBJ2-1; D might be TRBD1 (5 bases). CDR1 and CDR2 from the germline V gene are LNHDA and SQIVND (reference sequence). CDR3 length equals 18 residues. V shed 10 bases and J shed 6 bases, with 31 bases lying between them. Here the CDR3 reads CAIKRLDQRAGLCNEQFF. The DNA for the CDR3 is TGTGCCATCAAAAGACTGGACCAACGGGCAGGGCTTTGCAATGAGCAGTTCTTC. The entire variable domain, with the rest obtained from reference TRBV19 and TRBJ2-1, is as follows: DGGITQSPKYLFRKEGQNVTLSCEQNLNHDAMYWYRQDPGQGLRLIYYSQIVNDFQKGDIAEGYSVSREKKESFPLTVTSAQKNPTAFYLCAIKRLDQRAGLCNEQFFGPGTRLTVL.

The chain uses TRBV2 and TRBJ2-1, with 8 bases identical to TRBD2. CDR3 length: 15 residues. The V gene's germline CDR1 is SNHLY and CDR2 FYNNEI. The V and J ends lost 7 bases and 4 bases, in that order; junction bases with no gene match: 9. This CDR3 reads CASTGGGGRYNEQFF. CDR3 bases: TGTGCCAGCACGGGAGGCGGGGGGAGGTACAATGAGCAGTTCTTC.

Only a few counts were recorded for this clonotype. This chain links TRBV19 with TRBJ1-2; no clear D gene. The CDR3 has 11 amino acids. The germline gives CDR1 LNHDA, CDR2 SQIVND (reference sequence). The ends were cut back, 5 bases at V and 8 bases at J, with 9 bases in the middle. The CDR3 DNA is TGTGCCAGTAGTGAAGCATTCGGCTACACCTTC. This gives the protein CASSEAFGYTF. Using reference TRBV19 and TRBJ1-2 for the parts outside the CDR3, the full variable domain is DGGITQSPKYLFRKEGQNVTLSCEQNLNHDAMYWYRQDPGQGLRLIYYSQIVNDFQKGDIAEGYSVSREKKESFPLTVTSAQKNPTAFYLCASSEAFGYTFGSGTRLTVV.